This section outlines one T cell receptor (beta chain) sequence together with its context. Its target is not known. Primers: 60 Vbeta forward and 13 Jbeta reverse. The method was immunoSEQ multiplex PCR; TCRdb's version includes in-frame clones alone and lacks a portion of them. The table has roughly 200,000 clones, approximately 80% seen once; the top ten hold 12% to 15%. This specimen comes from a study of cytomegalovirus exposure and HLA in healthy donors. Findings of the study overall: Prediction of most subjects' HLA-A and HLA-B alleles by TCR beta sequences was reportedly accurate.

The V end lost 2 bases, the J end lost 5 bases, and 18 bases lay between the germline ends. This CDR3 region has 16 residues. Germline V gene data show CDR1 as MNHNY and CDR2 as SVGAGI (reference sequence). This receptor was obtained from a woman aged 30 to 39 in good health and CMV-seropositive. The sequenced sample was PBMCs. The gene calls are TRBV6-6 and TRBJ2-5; possibly TRBD1 for D (6 bases). CDR3 protein: CASSYEPGQLGETQYF. The CDR3 bases are TGTGCCAGCAGTTACGAGCCAGGACAGTTGGGGGAGACCCAGTACTTC.